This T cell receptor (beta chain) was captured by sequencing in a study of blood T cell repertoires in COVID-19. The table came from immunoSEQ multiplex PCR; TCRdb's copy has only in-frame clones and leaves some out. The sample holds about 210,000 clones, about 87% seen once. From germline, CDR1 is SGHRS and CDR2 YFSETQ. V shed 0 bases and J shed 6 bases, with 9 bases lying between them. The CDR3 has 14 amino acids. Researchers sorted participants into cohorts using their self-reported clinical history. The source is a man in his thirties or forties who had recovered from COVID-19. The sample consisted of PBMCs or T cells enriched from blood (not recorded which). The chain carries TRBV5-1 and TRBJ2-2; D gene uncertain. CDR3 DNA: TGCGCCAGCAGCTTGGTCTCTTTTGCCGGGGAGCTGTTTTTT. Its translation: CASSLVSFAGELFF.